These 12 T cell receptor beta chains were all obtained from the same sample, sequenced in a study of cytotoxic CD8 clonotypes in ibrutinib-treated CLL (dated by TCRdb to 2020 to 2023). What the time point label conveys for this sample: roughly 12 months on ibrutinib. Library preparation used the immunoSEQ multiplex PCR assay. In TCRdb, the immuneACCESS table is reduced to in-frame sequences with V and J assigned. These tables do not hold every clone; where another copy was compared, an unresolved V gene accounts for under half, and the others remain unexplained. The sample table records 200,000 or so clones; 70% to 75% of these occur just once. About 6.2% of the sample comes from the top ten. Sequencing used PBMCs, obtained after 12 months of ibrutinib treatment. The receptors were gathered from a human donor with chronic lymphocytic leukemia.

V and J are TRBV7-2 and TRBJ1-1; weak D call: TRBD1 (5 bases). The CDR3 has 15 residues. The V end was cut by 6 bases, the J end by 2 bases, with 16 bases between. Germline V gives CDR1 SGHTA, CDR2 FQGNSA. The CDR3 sequence is CASRTSPDRNTEAFF. DNA of the CDR3: TGTGCCAGCAGGACATCCCCCGACAGAAACACTGAAGCTTTCTTT.

The chain combines TRBV2 with TRBJ1-2, with 9 bases matching TRBD1. V lost 4 bases, J lost 2 bases, and 8 bases stayed unmatched. This CDR3 contains 16 residues. Germline values: CDR1 SNHLY, CDR2 FYNNEI. The CDR3: CASSVGTGPGNYGYTF. The CDR3 nucleotides are TGTGCCAGCAGTGTAGGGACAGGGCCAGGCAACTATGGCTACACCTTC. Full variable domain (rest looked up from reference TRBV2 and TRBJ1-2): EPEVTQTPSHQVTQMGQEVILRCVPISNHLYFYWYRQILGQKVEFLVSFYNNEISEKSEIFDDQFSVERPDGSNFTLKIRSTKLEDSAMYFCASSVGTGPGNYGYTFGSGTRLTVV.

The rearrangement uses TRBV4-2 and TRBJ2-1, with 13 bases lining up with TRBD2. With 0 bases clipped from V and 9 bases from J, the junction kept 2 bases outside the gene matches. Per germline, CDR1 LGHNA and CDR2 YNFKEQ. This CDR3 is built from 15 residues. Written as DNA, the CDR3 is TGTGCCAGCAGCCAAGAAACTAGCGGGGGGGGTGAGCAGTTCTTC. Translating gives CASSQETSGGGEQFF.

The chain uses TRBV28 and TRBJ1-5, with 7 bases lining up with TRBD1. Germline V lookup: CDR1 MDHEN, CDR2 SYDVKM. The CDR3 has 14 amino acids. After removal of 7 bases from V and 3 bases from J, the junction contained 6 bases not matched to a gene. CDR3 protein: CASILGTDNQPQHF. In DNA form, the CDR3 reads TGTGCCAGCATCCTCGGGACAGACAATCAGCCCCAGCATTTT.

The genes are TRBV7-9 and TRBJ1-2, with a possible D match to TRBD1 (6 bases). Germline V gene data show CDR1 as SEHNR and CDR2 as FQNEAQ (reference sequence). The CDR3 spans 13 residues. Trimming left V 7 bases short and J 3 bases short, with 12 bases between. The CDR3 sequence is CASIKQGDYGYTF. The CDR3 nucleotides read TGTGCCAGCATCAAACAGGGTGACTATGGCTACACCTTC.

The V call is TRBV19, the J call TRBJ1-1; a possible D gene is TRBD1 (6 bases). Germline V gives CDR1 LNHDA, CDR2 SQIVND (reference sequence). CDR3 size: 13 residues. The V and J ends lost 3 bases and 10 bases respectively, with 15 bases between them. CDR3 region: CASSISGGAAAFF. In DNA, the CDR3 is TGTGCCAGTAGTATTTCTGGGGGCGCGGCAGCTTTCTTT.

The chain joins TRBV18 to TRBJ1-1; D remains unclear. The length of the CDR3 is 12 residues. Trimming took 4 bases from V and 0 from J, leaving 3 bases between them. Germline CDR1 reads KGHSH; CDR2 reads LQKENI. The CDR3 sequence: CASSQMNTEAFF. CDR3 coding DNA: TGTGCCAGCTCACAAATGAACACTGAAGCTTTCTTT. Complete variable domain (other parts from reference TRBV18 and TRBJ1-1): NAGVMQNPRHLVRRRGQEARLRCSPMKGHSHVYWYRQLPEEGLKFMVYLQKENIIDESGMPKERFSAEFPKEGPSILRIQQVVRGDSAAYFCASSQMNTEAFFGQGTRLTVV.

The chain is built from TRBV9 and TRBJ2-7; 14 positions match TRBD2. CDR1 SGDLS and CDR2 YYNGEE come from the germline V gene. Losses at the gene ends were 4 bases for V and 11 bases for J; bases not matched to a gene: 8. This CDR3 spans 14 amino acids. The CDR3 reads CASSRQGLAGVKYF. CDR3 in DNA: TGTGCCAGCAGCCGACAGGGACTAGCGGGAGTTAAGTACTTC.

The chain is built from TRBV30 and TRBJ1-3; D not resolved. The ends were cut back, 0 bases at V and 5 bases at J, with 2 bases in the middle. Germline CDR1 is GTSNPN and CDR2 is SVGIG (reference sequence). This CDR3 comprises 11 residues. This chain's CDR3 is CAWSVRNTIYF. CDR3 nucleotides: TGTGCCTGGAGTGTAAGAAACACCATATATTTT.

On this clone itself: Other DNA variants within this sample encode the same CDR3. The chain uses TRBV5-1 and TRBJ1-1, with D unclear. Germline CDR1 reads SGHRS; CDR2 reads YFSETQ. The CDR3 is made up of 14 amino acids. V lost 0 bases and J 1 base, leaving 7 bases between the germline ends. CDR3 protein: CASSLGAANTEAFF. The CDR3, as DNA: TGCGCCAGCAGCTTGGGGGCAGCGAACACTGAAGCTTTCTTT.

The chain combines TRBV5-4 with TRBJ2-4; TRBD1 matches at 7 bases. The CDR3 has 13 amino acids. V trimming: 2 bases; J trimming: 5 bases; junction bases outside the gene matches: 1. Germline assignment: CDR1 SGHNT and CDR2 YYREEE (reference sequence). The CDR3 is CASSLGTENIQYF. Written as DNA, the CDR3 is TGTGCCAGCAGCTTAGGGACAGAAAACATTCAGTACTTC.

The J gene is TRBJ1-2, the V gene TRBV19, with a weak D call TRBD1 (5 bases). Germline V lookup: CDR1 LNHDA, CDR2 SQIVND (reference sequence). The CDR3 is made up of 13 amino acids. Trimming pared 7 bases from V and 2 bases from J, leaving 11 bases between. CDR3 residues: CASIDRVNYGYTF. The CDR3 nucleotides are TGTGCCAGTATTGACAGAGTAAACTATGGCTACACCTTC.